The TCR beta chain described here comes from a study of blood T cell repertoires in COVID-19. Overall study context: Acute-phase and convalescent COVID-19 samples originated in the United States, Italy and Spain. Sources were T cells, B-cell-depleted T cells, or PBMCs; the material itself was cDNA or gDNA.

Looked up from germline, CDR1 is LGHDT and CDR2 is YNNKEL (reference sequence). CDR3 length: 16 residues. V was pared by 1 base and J by 3 bases, with 8 bases of the junction left unmatched. In the original analysis: Estimation of nucleated cell counts relied on the amplification of reference gene primers. Only in-frame clones appear in the TCRdb table, and some are missing; sequencing was by immunoSEQ multiplex PCR. The V and J calls and the clone size are those of that table, but D and trimming were determined from the DNA. The sample has roughly 80,000 clones, 85% to 95% seen once; the top ten hold under 2%.

The origin of this receptor is a man in his sixties with acute or convalescent COVID-19. The chain uses TRBV3-1 (or the pseudogene TRBV3-2) and TRBJ1-2; TRBD1 matches at 7 bases. The source material was peripheral blood. The CDR3 spells CASSQASTGIDYGYTF. The CDR3 DNA follows: TGTGCCAGCAGCCAAGCTTCGACAGGGATCGACTATGGCTACACCTTC.